This T cell receptor beta chain originates from a study of blood T cell repertoires in COVID-19. About the research overall: Acute and convalescent COVID-19 specimens originated in the United States, Italy and Spain.

Clones were sequenced by immunoSEQ multiplex PCR, and TCRdb holds only the in-frame ones, with some missing. The sample yields 350,000 to 400,000 clones, 75% to 90% seen once. V was pared by 5 bases and J by 1 base, with 13 bases between. Germline CDR1 is SGHTA and CDR2 is FQGNSA. The CDR3 extends over 15 amino acids. Cohort 3 recovery required two negative PCRs, clearance, or symptom resolution. The sequence was collected from a man between 18 and 29 years old who had recovered from COVID-19. This chain joins TRBV7-2 and TRBJ2-3, with a weak D call TRBD2 (5 bases). The material sequenced was PBMCs or T cells enriched from blood (not recorded which). DNA for the CDR3: TGTGCCAGCAGCCGGGGAAGTGGGGGCACAGATACGCAGTATTTT. Amino acid sequence: CASSRGSGGTDTQYF.